Following are 8 T cell receptor beta chains from one sample sequenced in a study of monozygotic twins with inflammatory bowel disease (dated by TCRdb to about 2019). Receptor amplification or capture employed 5' RACE. TCRdb records Illumina HiSeq 2500 as the sequencer. TCRdb reprocessed the sequencing reads and holds a single record per CDR3 protein sequence, with no DNA. The data table for this sample lists 300,000 to 450,000 distinct CDR3 sequences. The ten largest make up approximately 2.8% of the sample. The sample comprised blood. The receptors come from a human donor with ulcerative colitis or Crohn's disease, or a healthy co-twin of an affected twin (not recorded which).

The chain is built from TRBV6-5 and TRBJ1-2; TCRdb's assignment of TRBD1 cannot be checked, as there is no DNA. The CDR3 is made up of 14 amino acids. Germline CDR1 and CDR2: MNHEY and SVGAGI. CDR3 loop: CASSYPGAVYGYTF.

The gene calls are TRBV29-1 and TRBJ2-2; no DNA is available, so the TRBD2 call from TCRdb remains unchecked. Germline values: CDR1 SQVTM, CDR2 ANQGSEA. The CDR3 sequence is 17 residues long. This CDR3 reads CSVEGVAGGINTGELFF.

This chain joins TRBV2 and TRBJ2-4; TCRdb's D call of TRBD2 is untestable without DNA. Per the germline V gene, CDR1 is SNHLY and CDR2 is FYNNEI. There are 19 residues in the CDR3. CDR3 in amino acids: CASSAGTSGEALAKNIQYF.

J is TRBJ1-1 and V is TRBV11-3; TCRdb proposes TRBD1, but this gene call is untestable without DNA. This CDR3 has 15 residues. Looked up from germline, CDR1 is SGHNT and CDR2 is YENEEA. CDR3 amino acids: CASSSGQVGATEAFF.

This chain's CDR3 is CASSLAPGTGTYEQYF. This chain connects TRBV5-1 to TRBJ2-7; TCRdb's D call, TRBD1, is unchecked because there is no DNA. CDR3 size: 16 residues. Looked up from germline, CDR1 is SGHRS and CDR2 is YFSETQ. The variable domain in full, completed from reference TRBV5-1 and TRBJ2-7, reads KAGVTQTPRYLIKTRGQQVTLSCSPISGHRSVSWYQQTPGQGLQFLFEYFSETQRNKGNFPGRFSGRQFSNSRSEMNVSTLELGDSALYLCASSLAPGTGTYEQYFGPGTRLTVT.

This rearrangement joins TRBV5-4 to TRBJ1-3. The CDR3 spans 12 residues. Germline CDR1 is SGHNT and CDR2 is YYREEE (reference sequence). The CDR3 sequence is CASRGSGNTIYF.

The chain has TRBV18 and TRBJ2-7; as DNA is missing, the TRBD2 call by TCRdb cannot be tested. Germline loops: CDR1 KGHSH, CDR2 LQKENI. This CDR3 has 14 residues. Here the CDR3 reads CASISSGGYYEQYF.

The CDR3 spells CASSPSLTQYF. The J gene is TRBJ2-3, the V gene TRBV7-2. This CDR3 contains 11 residues. Germline V gene sequence: CDR1 SGHTA, CDR2 FQGNSA.